These 10 T cell receptor beta chains originate from one sample sequenced in a study of metastatic and nonmetastatic thyroid tumors. TCRdb re-analyzed the PCR reads using MiXCR. The table lists approximately 82,000 clones, approximately 12% of them singletons. Each patient went into thyroid surgery without having received any treatment. The sequenced sample was tumor tissue. The source is a female donor with papillary thyroid cancer or a benign thyroid nodule (not recorded which). Some clones in this sample may be carry-over from other donors' samples.

This clone has ten or more counts. This rearrangement joins TRBV30 to TRBJ2-1; a possible D gene is TRBD2 (6 bases). Germline CDR1 reads GTSNPN; CDR2 reads SVGIG (reference sequence). The V and J ends lost 4 bases and 0 bases respectively, with 13 bases between them. There are 15 residues in the CDR3. CDR3 nucleotide sequence: TGTGCCTGGACCTCCGCGGGGAGCTCCTACAATGAGCAGTTCTTC. The encoded protein is CAWTSAGSSYNEQFF.

Only a few counts were recorded for this clone. This may stem from a read error, because a much larger clone lies one nucleotide away. CDR3 nucleotide sequence: TGTGCCAGCAGTTACGAGGGAAGCACAGATACGCAGTATTTT. It is translated as CASSYEGSTDTQYF. The chain links TRBV6-6 to TRBJ2-3, with D perhaps TRBD2 (5 bases). Germline-derived CDR1 and CDR2 are MNHNY and SVGAGI (reference sequence). CDR3 length equals 14 residues. V shed 2 bases and J shed 0 bases, with 6 bases lying between them.

To note about this clone: A much larger clonotype is one base distant, so this may be a read error. The V call is TRBV12-3 or TRBV12-4, the J call TRBJ2-6; D not resolved. CDR3 length: 14 amino acids. The CDR3 DNA reads TGTGCCAGCAGCCCGGATCCTGGGGACAACGTCCTGACTTTC. Protein sequence: CASSPDPGDNVLTF.

This clone was counted between two and nine times. Given a much more abundant clone one base away, this may be a read error. The chain combines TRBV7-9 with TRBJ2-4; no clear D. Germline V lookup: CDR1 SEHNR, CDR2 FQNEAQ (reference sequence). With 1 base removed from V and 6 bases from J, the gap between germline ends came to 4 bases. The CDR3 spans 12 residues. CDR3 DNA: TGTGCCAGCAGCTTAGAAGGAAACATTCAGTACTTC. Its translation: CASSLEGNIQYF.

With regard to this clone: A much larger clonotype is one base distant, so this may be a read error. The same CDR3 is also encoded by other DNA sequences in this sample. The chain links TRBV3-1 to TRBJ2-1; no firm D call. Germline CDR1 LGHDT, CDR2 YNNKEL (reference sequence). This CDR3 contains 12 residues. The CDR3 reads CASSQDLRSPQF. The DNA of the CDR3 is TGTGCCAGCAGCCAAGATCTTCGGTCTCCCCAGTTC.

The chain recombines TRBV20-1 with TRBJ1-6; tentative D call: TRBD1 (5 bases). Germline values: CDR1 DFQATT, CDR2 SNEGSKA (reference sequence). V lost 0 bases and J 11 bases, leaving 14 bases between the germline ends. The CDR3 runs to 14 residues. The CDR3 reads CSAREGRVCPPLHF. The CDR3 nucleotides read TGCAGTGCTAGAGAGGGCAGGGTATGCCCACCCCTCCACTTT.

This clone was counted many times. Additional DNA sequences in this sample encode the identical CDR3. The V and J genes are TRBV7-3 and TRBJ2-7; 7 nucleotides agree with TRBD2. The V gene end was trimmed by 5 bases and the J gene end by 3 bases; junction bases not matched to a gene: 7. Germline V gene sequence: CDR1 SGHTA, CDR2 FQGTGA. The CDR3 has 14 residues. The CDR3 coding sequence is TGTGCCAGCAGCATAGGACTAGGGGACTACGAGCAGTACTTC. This sequence encodes CASSIGLGDYEQYF.

This clone was seen at least ten times. V usage is TRBV19 and J usage is TRBJ2-7; maybe TRBD2 (6 bases). The CDR3 is made up of 15 amino acids. Germline V CDR1 and CDR2: LNHDA, SQIVND (reference sequence). V dropped 9 bases and J dropped 6 bases, with 24 bases sitting between them. In nucleotides, the CDR3 is TGTGCCAGCTCAACCCCGGAGGGTGGGTTTGTCGAGCAGTACTTC. Translation gives CASSTPEGGFVEQYF.

The sample holds many counts of this clone. The chain combines TRBV6-5 with TRBJ2-7, with 7 bases lining up with TRBD2. V lost 0 bases to trimming and J lost 1 base; unmatched junction nucleotides: 9. Germline V lookup: CDR1 MNHEY, CDR2 SVGAGI. The CDR3 is 17 amino acids. The CDR3 region is CASSYSMSGGGSYEQYF. As DNA, the CDR3 is TGTGCCAGCAGTTACTCGATGTCGGGCGGGGGATCCTACGAGCAGTACTTC.

This clone was counted many times. The chain couples TRBV25-1 to TRBJ2-7; TRBD1 agrees at 10 bases. Germline CDR1 MGHDK, CDR2 SYGVNS. The CDR3 consists of 19 residues. With V trimmed by 2 bases and J by 2 bases, 15 bases remained unmatched. The CDR3 here is CASSEQGAGTGERAYEQYF. The CDR3 DNA follows: TGTGCCAGCAGTGAACAAGGGGCGGGGACAGGGGAGAGGGCCTACGAGCAGTACTTC.